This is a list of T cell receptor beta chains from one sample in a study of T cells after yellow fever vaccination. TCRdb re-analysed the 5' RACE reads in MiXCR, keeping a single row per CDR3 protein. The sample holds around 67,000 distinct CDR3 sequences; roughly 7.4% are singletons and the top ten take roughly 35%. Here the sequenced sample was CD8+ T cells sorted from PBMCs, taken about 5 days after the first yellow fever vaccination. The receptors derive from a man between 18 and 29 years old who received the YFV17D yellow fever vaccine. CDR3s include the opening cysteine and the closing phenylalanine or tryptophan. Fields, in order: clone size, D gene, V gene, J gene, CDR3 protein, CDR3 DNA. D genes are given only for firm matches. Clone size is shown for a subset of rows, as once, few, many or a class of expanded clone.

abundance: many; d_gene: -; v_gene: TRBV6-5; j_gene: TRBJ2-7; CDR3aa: CASTGSTYEQYF; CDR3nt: TGTGCCAGCACGGGGTCCACCTACGAGCAGTACTTC
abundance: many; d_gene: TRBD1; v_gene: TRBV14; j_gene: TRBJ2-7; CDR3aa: CASSSPGQGPFSYEQYF; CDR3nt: TGTGCCAGCAGCTCCCCGGGACAGGGTCCCTTCTCCTACGAGCAGTACTTC
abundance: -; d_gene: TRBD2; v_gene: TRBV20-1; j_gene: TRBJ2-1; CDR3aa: CSARDLAGDLFEQFF; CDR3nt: TGCAGTGCTAGAGATCTAGCGGGGGATTTGTTTGAGCAGTTCTTC
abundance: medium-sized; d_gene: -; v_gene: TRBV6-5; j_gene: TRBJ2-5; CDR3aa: CASSYLRTVQETQYF; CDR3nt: TGTGCCAGCAGTTACCTCCGGACTGTACAAGAGACCCAGTACTTC
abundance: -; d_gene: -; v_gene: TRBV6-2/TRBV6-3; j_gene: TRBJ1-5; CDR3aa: CASSYWEAVSNQPQHF; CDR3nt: TGTGCCAGCAGTTACTGGGAAGCGGTGAGCAATCAGCCCCAGCATTTT
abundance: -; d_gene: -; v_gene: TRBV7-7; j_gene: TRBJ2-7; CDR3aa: CASSLSPGDEQYF; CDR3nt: TGTGCCAGCAGCCTGTCTCCGGGGGACGAGCAGTACTTC
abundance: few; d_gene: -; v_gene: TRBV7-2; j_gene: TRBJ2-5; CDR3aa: CASSLGFPRGSETQYF; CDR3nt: TGTGCCAGCAGCTTAGGTTTCCCGCGGGGTTCGGAGACCCAGTACTTC
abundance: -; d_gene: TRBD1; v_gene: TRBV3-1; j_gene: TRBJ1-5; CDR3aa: CASSWGQGARQPQHF; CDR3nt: TGTGCCAGCAGCTGGGGACAGGGGGCGAGGCAGCCCCAGCATTTT
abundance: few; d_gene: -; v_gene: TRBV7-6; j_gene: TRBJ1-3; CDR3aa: CASSLGSRSGNTIYF; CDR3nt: TGTGCCAGCAGCTTAGGATCCCGCTCTGGAAACACCATATATTTT
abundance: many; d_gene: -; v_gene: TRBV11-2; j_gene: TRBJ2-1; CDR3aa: CASSLGGGPYNEQFF; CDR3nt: TGTGCCAGCAGCTTAGGGGGGGGGCCCTACAATGAGCAGTTCTTC
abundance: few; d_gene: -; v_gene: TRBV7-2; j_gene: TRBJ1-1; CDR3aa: CASSADIPGAFF; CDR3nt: TGTGCCAGCAGCGCAGACATCCCTGGAGCTTTCTTT
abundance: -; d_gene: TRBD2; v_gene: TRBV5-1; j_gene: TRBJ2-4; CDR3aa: CASSPRGDIQYF; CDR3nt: TGCGCCAGCAGCCCCCGGGGGGACATTCAGTACTTC
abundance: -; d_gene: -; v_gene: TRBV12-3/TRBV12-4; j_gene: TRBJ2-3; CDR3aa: CASSSGTPYGTDTQYF; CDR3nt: TGTGCCAGCAGTTCCGGGACCCCATACGGCACAGATACGCAGTATTTT
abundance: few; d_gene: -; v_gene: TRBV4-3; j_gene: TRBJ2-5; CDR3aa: CASSQAQGWETQYF; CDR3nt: TGCGCCAGCAGCCAGGCCCAAGGATGGGAGACCCAGTACTTC
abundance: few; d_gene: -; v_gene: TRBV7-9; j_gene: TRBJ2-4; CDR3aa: CASSPERDRKNIQYF; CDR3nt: TGTGCCAGCAGCCCCGAGCGTGACCGCAAAAACATTCAGTACTTC
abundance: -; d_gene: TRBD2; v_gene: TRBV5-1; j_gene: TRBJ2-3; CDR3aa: CASSSGTSGGPSTDTQYF; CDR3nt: TGCGCCAGCAGTTCCGGGACTAGCGGGGGCCCTAGCACAGATACGCAGTATTTT
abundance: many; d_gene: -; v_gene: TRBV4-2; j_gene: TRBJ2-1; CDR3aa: CASSPKGWVGDEQFF; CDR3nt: TGTGCCAGCAGCCCCAAGGGTTGGGTCGGTGATGAGCAGTTCTTC
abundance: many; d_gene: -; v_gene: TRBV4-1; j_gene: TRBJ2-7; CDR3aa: CASSQEGYRGRYEQYF; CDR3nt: TGCGCCAGCAGCCAAGAGGGTTATAGGGGAAGGTACGAGCAGTACTTC
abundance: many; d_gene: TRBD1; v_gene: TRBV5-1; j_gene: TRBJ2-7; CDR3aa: CASSFRTGGIREQYF; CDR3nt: TGCGCCAGCAGTTTTCGGACAGGGGGAATTCGCGAGCAGTACTTC
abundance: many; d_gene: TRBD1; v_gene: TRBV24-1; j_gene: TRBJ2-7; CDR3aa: CATRETGTGGAEAGYEQYF; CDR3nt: TGTGCCACTCGCGAAACCGGGACAGGGGGCGCTGAGGCCGGTTACGAGCAGTACTTC
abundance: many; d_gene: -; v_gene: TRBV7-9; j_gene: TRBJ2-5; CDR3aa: CASSLAGAILQETQYF; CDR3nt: TGTGCCAGCAGCTTAGCGGGGGCCATCCTCCAAGAGACCCAGTACTTC
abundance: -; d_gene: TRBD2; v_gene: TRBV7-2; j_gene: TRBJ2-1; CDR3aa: CASSLSGGWGNEQFF; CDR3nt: TGTGCCAGCAGCTTGAGCGGGGGCTGGGGGAATGAGCAGTTCTTC
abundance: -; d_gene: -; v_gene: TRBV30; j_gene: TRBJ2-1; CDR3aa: CAWNPDSYNEQFF; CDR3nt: TGTGCCTGGAACCCGGACAGCTACAATGAGCAGTTCTTC
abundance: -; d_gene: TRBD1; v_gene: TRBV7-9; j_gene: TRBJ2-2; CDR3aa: CASSSYETGSTGELFF; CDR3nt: TGTGCCAGCAGCTCCTACGAGACAGGGAGCACCGGGGAGCTGTTTTTT
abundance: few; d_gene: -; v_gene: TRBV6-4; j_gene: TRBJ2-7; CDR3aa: CASSDSAGPPYEQYF; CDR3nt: TGTGCCAGCAGTGACTCGGCAGGGCCACCCTACGAGCAGTACTTC
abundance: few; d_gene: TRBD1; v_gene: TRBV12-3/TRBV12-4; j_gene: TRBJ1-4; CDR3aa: CASSLGQGPNEKLFF; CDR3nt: TGTGCCAGCAGTTTGGGACAGGGGCCCAATGAAAAACTGTTTTTT
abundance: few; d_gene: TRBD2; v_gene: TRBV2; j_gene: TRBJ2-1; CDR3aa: CASSGPSGGALNEQFF; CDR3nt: TGTGCCAGCAGTGGCCCTAGCGGGGGGGCCTTGAATGAGCAGTTCTTC
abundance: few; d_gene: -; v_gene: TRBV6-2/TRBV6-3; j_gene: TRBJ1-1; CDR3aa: CASRRMNTEAFF; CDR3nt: TGTGCCAGCAGGCGGATGAACACTGAAGCTTTCTTT
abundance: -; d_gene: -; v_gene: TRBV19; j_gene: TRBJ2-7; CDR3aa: CASSIGGAAYEQYF; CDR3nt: TGTGCCAGTAGTATAGGAGGGGCGGCCTACGAGCAGTACTTC
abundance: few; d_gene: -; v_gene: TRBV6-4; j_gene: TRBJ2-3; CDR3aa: CASSGRGRSTDTQYF; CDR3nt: TGTGCCAGCAGTGGAAGGGGCCGGAGCACAGATACGCAGTATTTT
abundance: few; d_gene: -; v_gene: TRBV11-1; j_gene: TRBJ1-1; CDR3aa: CASSSSVSRVPKDTEAFF; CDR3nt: TGTGCCAGCAGCTCCTCGGTAAGCCGGGTCCCCAAGGACACTGAAGCTTTCTTT
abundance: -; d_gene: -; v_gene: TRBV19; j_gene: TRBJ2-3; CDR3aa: CASSFQAASTDTQYF; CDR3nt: TGTGCCAGTAGTTTTCAAGCGGCTAGCACAGATACGCAGTATTTT
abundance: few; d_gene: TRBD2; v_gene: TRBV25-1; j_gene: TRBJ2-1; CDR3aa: CASSDITSGGGNEQFF; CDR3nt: TGTGCCAGCAGTGACATAACTAGCGGGGGGGGAAATGAGCAGTTCTTC